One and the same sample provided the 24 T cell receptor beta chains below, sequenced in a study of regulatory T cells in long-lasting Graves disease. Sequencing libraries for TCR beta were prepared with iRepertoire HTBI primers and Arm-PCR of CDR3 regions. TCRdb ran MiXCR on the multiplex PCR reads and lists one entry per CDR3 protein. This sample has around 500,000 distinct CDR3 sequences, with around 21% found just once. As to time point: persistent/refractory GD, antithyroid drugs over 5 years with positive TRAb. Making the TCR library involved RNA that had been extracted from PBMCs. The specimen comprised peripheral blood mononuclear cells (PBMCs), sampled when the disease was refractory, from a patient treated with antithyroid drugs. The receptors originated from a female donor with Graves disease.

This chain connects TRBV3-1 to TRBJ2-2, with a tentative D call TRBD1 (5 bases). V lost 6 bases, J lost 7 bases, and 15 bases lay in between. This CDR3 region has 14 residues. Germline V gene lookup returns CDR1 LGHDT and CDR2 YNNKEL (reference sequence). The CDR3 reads CASRRGPPGGELFF. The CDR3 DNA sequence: TGTGCCAGCAGAAGGGGCCCGCCAGGCGGGGAGCTGTTTTTT.

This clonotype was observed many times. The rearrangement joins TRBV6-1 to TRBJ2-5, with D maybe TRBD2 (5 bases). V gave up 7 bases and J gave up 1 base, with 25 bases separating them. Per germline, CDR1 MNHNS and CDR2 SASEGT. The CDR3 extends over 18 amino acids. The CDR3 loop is CASNRGIGGSRSQETQYF. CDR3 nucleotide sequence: TGTGCCAGCAACCGTGGGATTGGAGGTAGCAGATCCCAAGAGACCCAGTACTTC.

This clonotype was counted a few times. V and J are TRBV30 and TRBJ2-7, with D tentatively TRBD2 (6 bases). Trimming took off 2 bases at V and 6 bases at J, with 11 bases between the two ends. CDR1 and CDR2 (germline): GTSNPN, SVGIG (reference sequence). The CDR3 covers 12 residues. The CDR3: CAWSRTGGEQYF. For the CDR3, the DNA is TGTGCCTGGAGTAGGACCGGGGGCGAGCAGTACTTC. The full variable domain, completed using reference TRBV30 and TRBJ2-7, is SQTIHQWPATLVQPVGSPLSLECTVEGTSNPNLYWYRQAAGRGLQLLFYSVGIGQISSEVPQNLSASRPQDRQFILSSKKLLLSDSGFYLCAWSRTGGEQYFGPGTRLTVT.

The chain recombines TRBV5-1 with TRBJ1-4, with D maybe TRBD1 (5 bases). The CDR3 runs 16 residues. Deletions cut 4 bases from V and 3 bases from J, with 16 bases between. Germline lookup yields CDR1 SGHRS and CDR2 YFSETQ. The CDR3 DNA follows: TGCGCCAGCAGCCCAGGTTTGACAGCTTCTAATGAAAAACTGTTTTTT. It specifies CASSPGLTASNEKLFF.

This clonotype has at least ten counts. CDR3 sequence (DNA): TGTGCCAGCAGCTTAGATCCGGCAGGGGGCGCGAGTAGCTATGGCTACACCTTC. It specifies CASSLDPAGGASSYGYTF. The rearrangement joins TRBV11-2 to TRBJ1-2; 8 bases fit TRBD1. V lost 0 bases, J lost 4 bases, and 13 bases stayed unmatched. This CDR3 has 18 residues. The germline V gene has CDR1 SGHAT and CDR2 FQNNGV. The whole variable domain, remainder taken from reference TRBV11-2 and TRBJ1-2, is EAGVAQSPRYKIIEKRQSVAFWCNPISGHATLYWYQQILGQGPKLLIQFQNNGVVDDSQLPKDRFSAERLKGVDSTLKIQPAKLEDSAVYLCASSLDPAGGASSYGYTFGSGTRLTVV.

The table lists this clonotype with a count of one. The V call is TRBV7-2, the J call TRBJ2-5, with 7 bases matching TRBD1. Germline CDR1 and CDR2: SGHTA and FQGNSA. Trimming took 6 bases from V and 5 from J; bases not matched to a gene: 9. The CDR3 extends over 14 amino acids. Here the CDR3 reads CASRIQGYGETQYF. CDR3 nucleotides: TGTGCCAGCAGAATACAGGGGTACGGGGAGACCCAGTACTTC.

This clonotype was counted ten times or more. The CDR3 nucleotides read TGTGCCAGGGCGGGCGGGCGAAGCGAGCAGTACTTC. Translated, it gives CARAGGRSEQYF. The genes are TRBV11-3 and TRBJ2-7; D possibly corresponds to TRBD2 (5 bases). The CDR3 covers 12 residues. V was trimmed by 9 bases and J by 6 bases, leaving 15 bases between them. Germline lookup yields CDR1 SGHNT and CDR2 YENEEA. The full variable domain, with the rest looked up from reference TRBV11-3 and TRBJ2-7, is EAGVVQSPRYKIIEKKQPVAFWCNPISGHNTLYWYLQNLGQGPELLIRYENEEAVDDSQLPKDRFSAERLKGVDSTLKIQPAELGDSAVYLCARAGGRSEQYFGPGTRLTVT.

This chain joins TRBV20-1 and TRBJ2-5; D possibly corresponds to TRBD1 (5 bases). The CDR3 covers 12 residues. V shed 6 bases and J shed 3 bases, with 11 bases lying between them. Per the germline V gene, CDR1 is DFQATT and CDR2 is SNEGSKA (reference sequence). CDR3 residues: CSASREKETQYF. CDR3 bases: TGCAGTGCAAGCAGGGAAAAAGAGACCCAGTACTTC.

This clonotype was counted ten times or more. The CDR3: CALLVWRRDSSYEQYF. The CDR3 nucleotides are TGTGCCCTCCTTGTTTGGCGCAGGGATTCCTCCTACGAGCAGTACTTC. The gene calls are TRBV10-3 and TRBJ2-7; possibly TRBD1 for D (5 bases). From germline, CDR1 is ENHRY and CDR2 SYGVKD. The V gene lost 11 bases and the J gene lost 0 bases, with 23 bases spanning the gap. The CDR3 contains 16 residues.

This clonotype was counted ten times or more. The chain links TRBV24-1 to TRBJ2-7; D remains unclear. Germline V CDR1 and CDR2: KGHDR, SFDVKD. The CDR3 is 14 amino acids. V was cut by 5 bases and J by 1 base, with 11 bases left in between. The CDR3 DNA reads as TGTGCCACCAGTGGACCGGGTCCTTCCTACGAGCAGTACTTC. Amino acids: CATSGPGPSYEQYF.

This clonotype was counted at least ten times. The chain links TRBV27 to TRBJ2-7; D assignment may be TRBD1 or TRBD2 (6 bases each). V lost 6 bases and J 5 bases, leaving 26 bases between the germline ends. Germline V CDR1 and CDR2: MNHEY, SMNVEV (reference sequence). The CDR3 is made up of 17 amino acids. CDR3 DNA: TGTGCCAGCAGCCTAGGGGGGATTGGCAGGGGCAGTGACGAGCAGTACTTC. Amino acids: CASSLGGIGRGSDEQYF.

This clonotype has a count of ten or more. Written as DNA, the CDR3 is TGTGCCAGCAGTTTTACCCTGACCTACGAGCAGTACTTC. It encodes CASSFTLTYEQYF. V usage is TRBV28 and J usage is TRBJ2-7; D gene unclear. V shed 3 bases and J shed 2 bases, with 8 bases lying between them. The CDR3 runs to 13 residues. Germline V gene lookup returns CDR1 MDHEN and CDR2 SYDVKM.

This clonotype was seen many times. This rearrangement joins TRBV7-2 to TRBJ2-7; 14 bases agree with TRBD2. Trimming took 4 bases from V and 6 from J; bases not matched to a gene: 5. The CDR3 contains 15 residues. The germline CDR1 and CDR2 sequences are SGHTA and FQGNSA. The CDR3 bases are TGTGCCAGCAGCTCTTCGACTAGCGGGAGGGGCGAGCAGTACTTC. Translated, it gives CASSSSTSGRGEQYF.

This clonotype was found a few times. CDR3 DNA sequence: TGTGCCATCAGTGAGCCGCGACCTGGCCCCGACTATGGCTACACCTTC. This encodes CAISEPRPGPDYGYTF. The chain combines TRBV10-3 with TRBJ1-2; D uncertain. V lost 2 bases, J lost 3 bases, and 16 bases lay in between. The CDR3 totals 16 residues. CDR1 and CDR2 (germline): ENHRY, SYGVKD.

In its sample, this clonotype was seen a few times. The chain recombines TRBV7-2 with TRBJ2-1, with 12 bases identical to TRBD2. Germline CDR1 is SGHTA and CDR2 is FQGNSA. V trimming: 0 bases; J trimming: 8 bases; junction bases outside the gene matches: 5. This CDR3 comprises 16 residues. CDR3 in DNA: TGTGCCAGCAGCTTAGCGACGACTAGCGGGAGCTATGAGCAGTTCTTC. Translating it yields CASSLATTSGSYEQFF.

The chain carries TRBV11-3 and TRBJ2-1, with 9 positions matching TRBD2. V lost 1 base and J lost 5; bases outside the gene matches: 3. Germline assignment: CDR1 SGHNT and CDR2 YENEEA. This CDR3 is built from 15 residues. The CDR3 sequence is CASSLGLAVNNEQFF. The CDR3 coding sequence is TGTGCCAGCAGCTTAGGACTAGCGGTAAACAATGAGCAGTTCTTC.

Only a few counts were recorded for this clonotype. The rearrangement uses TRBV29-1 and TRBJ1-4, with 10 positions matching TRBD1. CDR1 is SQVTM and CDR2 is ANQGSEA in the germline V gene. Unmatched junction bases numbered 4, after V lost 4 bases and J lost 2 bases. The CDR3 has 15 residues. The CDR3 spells CSVATGGATNEKLFF. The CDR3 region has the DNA TGCAGCGTTGCGACAGGGGGCGCGACTAATGAAAAACTGTTTTTT.

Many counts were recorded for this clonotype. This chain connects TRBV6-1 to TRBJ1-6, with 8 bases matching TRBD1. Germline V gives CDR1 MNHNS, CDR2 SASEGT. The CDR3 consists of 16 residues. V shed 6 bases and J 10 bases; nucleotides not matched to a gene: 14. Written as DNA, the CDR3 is TGTGCCAGCAGGATCACGTCAGGGGGCGTAGGGTCACCCCTCCACTTT. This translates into CASRITSGGVGSPLHF.

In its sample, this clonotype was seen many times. CDR3 amino acids: CASSQHSRQFYGYTF. The CDR3 DNA reads as TGTGCCAGCAGTCAACACTCGCGCCAATTCTATGGCTACACCTTC. V is TRBV28 and J is TRBJ1-2; D call uncertain. The CDR3 is made up of 15 amino acids. The germline V and J ends were trimmed by 5 bases and 4 bases, with 17 bases remaining between them. Germline V lookup: CDR1 MDHEN, CDR2 SYDVKM.

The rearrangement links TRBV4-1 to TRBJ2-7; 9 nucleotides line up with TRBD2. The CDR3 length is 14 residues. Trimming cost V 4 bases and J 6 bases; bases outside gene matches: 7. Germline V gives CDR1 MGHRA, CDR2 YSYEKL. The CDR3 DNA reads TGCGCCAGCAGCCCCCTTAGCGGGAGCGGCGAGCAGTACTTC. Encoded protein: CASSPLSGSGEQYF.

CDR3 region: CASSSYRVNTEAFF. The DNA for the CDR3 is TGCGCCAGCAGCTCCTACAGGGTGAACACTGAAGCTTTCTTT. The gene calls are TRBV5-1 and TRBJ1-1; TRBD1 is a possible D gene (6 bases). With 3 bases removed from V and 0 bases from J, the gap between germline ends came to 9 bases. The CDR3 is made up of 14 amino acids. Germline CDR1 is SGHRS and CDR2 is YFSETQ.

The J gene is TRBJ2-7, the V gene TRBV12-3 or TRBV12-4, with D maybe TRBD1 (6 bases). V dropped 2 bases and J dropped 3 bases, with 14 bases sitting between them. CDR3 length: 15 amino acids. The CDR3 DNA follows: TGTGCCAGCAGTTTACGGACAGACTGGAGCTACGAGCAGTACTTC. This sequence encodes CASSLRTDWSYEQYF.

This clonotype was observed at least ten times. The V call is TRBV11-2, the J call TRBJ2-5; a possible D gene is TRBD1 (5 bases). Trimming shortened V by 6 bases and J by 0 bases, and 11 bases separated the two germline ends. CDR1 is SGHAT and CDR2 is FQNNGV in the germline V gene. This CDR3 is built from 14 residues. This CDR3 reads CASRGSGYQETQYF. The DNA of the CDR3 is TGTGCCAGCAGAGGTTCAGGGTACCAAGAGACCCAGTACTTC.

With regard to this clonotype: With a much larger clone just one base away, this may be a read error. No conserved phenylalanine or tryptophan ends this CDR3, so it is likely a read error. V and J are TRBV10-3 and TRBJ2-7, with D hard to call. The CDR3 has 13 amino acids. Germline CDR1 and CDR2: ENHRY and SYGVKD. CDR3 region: CAISVESSYKQYS. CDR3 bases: TGTGCCATCAGTGTAGAAAGCTCCTACAAGCAGTACTCC.